The next 20 T cell receptor beta chains were all read from a single sample in a study of T cells in Graves' hyperthyroidism and ophthalmopathy. Authors of the study amplified TCR beta CDR3 regions from RNA transcripts. HTBI primers were used for first-round RT-PCR of the TCR CDR3. TCRdb re-analysed the multiplex PCR reads in MiXCR, keeping a single row per CDR3 protein. The sample comprises a few hundred thousand distinct CDR3 sequences, less than 25% of which are singletons, and approximately 25% rests with the top ten. The specimen was blood. Receptor source: a man aged 18 to 30 with Graves' hyperthyroidism.

This clonotype has only one observation. The chain has TRBV6-4 and TRBJ1-1; D may be TRBD1 (6 bases). Trimming cost V 6 bases and J 3 bases, with 11 bases left between them. The CDR3 spans 13 residues. Germline V gene sequence: CDR1 MRHNA, CDR2 SNTAGT. This CDR3 is CASSQGIHTEAFF. The CDR3 DNA reads TGTGCCAGCAGCCAGGGGATTCACACTGAAGCTTTCTTT.

This clonotype was picked up many times. CDR3 nucleotide sequence: TGTGCCAGCAGTTTAACGGGACTGACTAACTACGAGCAGTACTTC. It translates to CASSLTGLTNYEQYF. The chain couples TRBV28 to TRBJ2-7, with D possibly being TRBD2 (6 bases). V was shortened by 2 bases and J by 3 bases, with 14 bases between the two germline ends. There are 15 residues in the CDR3. Germline V lookup: CDR1 MDHEN, CDR2 SYDVKM.

This clonotype was detected ten times or more. This chain links TRBV20-1 with TRBJ2-7; D is unresolved. The ends were cut back, 0 bases at V and 3 bases at J, with 15 bases in the middle. The CDR3 consists of 15 residues. Germline lookup yields CDR1 DFQATT and CDR2 SNEGSKA (reference sequence). The CDR3 loop is CSARDIGDPDYEQYF. The CDR3 DNA sequence: TGCAGTGCTAGAGATATCGGAGATCCCGACTACGAGCAGTACTTC.

This clonotype has at least ten counts. The limits of the CDR3 on the DNA are not certain, so only TCRdb's listed CDR3 is given. V usage is TRBV12-3 or TRBV12-4 and J usage is TRBJ1-2. The CDR3 is 14 amino acids in total, end residues counted. The CDR3 protein is CASSSSPAGYGYTF.

This clonotype was counted once. The chain couples TRBV28 to TRBJ2-7, with 9 bases aligning to TRBD1. The CDR3 is 15 residues long. Germline trimming cut 6 bases from V and 3 bases from J; bases unmatched to any gene: 9. Germline V gives CDR1 MDHEN, CDR2 SYDVKM. CDR3 DNA sequence: TGTGCCAGCAGCACCCCACAGGGGGCGGTCTACGAGCAGTACTTC. Translating gives CASSTPQGAVYEQYF.

The chain couples TRBV20-1 to TRBJ1-3; no clear D. From germline, CDR1 is DFQATT and CDR2 SNEGSKA (reference sequence). The CDR3 contains 14 residues. V gave up 6 bases and J gave up 4 bases, with 16 bases separating them. The CDR3 nucleotides are TGCAGTGCCCCCGGGATCTTTCCGGGAAACACCATATATTTT. As protein: CSAPGIFPGNTIYF.

The chain carries TRBV9 and TRBJ1-6; D gene uncertain. CDR1 and CDR2 from the germline V gene are SGDLS and YYNGEE. The V and J ends lost 0 bases and 10 bases respectively, with 14 bases between them. The CDR3 loop spans 15 amino acids. DNA of the CDR3: TGTGCCAGCAGCGTAGCGGCAGGAAGGAGCTCACCCCTCCACTTT. This sequence encodes CASSVAAGRSSPLHF.

A word on this clonotype: A much more abundant neighbour one base away suggests this may be a read error. The chain joins TRBV11-2 to TRBJ2-7; no reliable D call. Per germline, CDR1 SGHAT and CDR2 FQNNGV. This CDR3 comprises 13 residues. V dropped 2 bases and J dropped 5 bases, with 10 bases sitting between them. The CDR3 protein is CASSLIWVHEQYF. Here the CDR3 DNA reads TGTGCCAGCAGCTTAATATGGGTCCACGAGCAGTACTTC.

In its sample, this clonotype was seen many times. V gene TRBV28 combines with J gene TRBJ2-2, with D uncertain. The germline V gene encodes CDR1 MDHEN and CDR2 SYDVKM. The CDR3 runs to 14 residues. Deletions cut 8 bases from V and 1 base from J, with 11 bases between. The CDR3 reads CASRSWGNTGELFF. CDR3 DNA sequence: TGTGCCAGCCGCTCTTGGGGGAACACCGGGGAGCTGTTTTTT. The variable domain in full, with the rest retrieved from reference TRBV28 and TRBJ2-2, is DVKVTQSSRYLVKRTGEKVFLECVQDMDHENMFWYRQDPGLGLRLIYFSYDVKMKEKGDIPEGYSVSREKKERFSLILESASTNQTSMYLCASRSWGNTGELFFGEGSRLTVL.

The chain has TRBV19 and TRBJ2-7; D possibly corresponds to TRBD2 (6 bases). Germline values: CDR1 LNHDA, CDR2 SQIVND (reference sequence). There are 17 residues in the CDR3. V lost 4 bases to trimming and J lost 3 bases, with 22 bases between them. The CDR3 loop reads CASSRSDGSIIGYEQYF. DNA for the CDR3: TGTGCCAGTAGTAGGTCGGACGGGAGTATTATCGGCTACGAGCAGTACTTC.

The table lists this clonotype with many counts. The CDR3 bases are TGTGCCAGCAGCGACGGACTAGCGGGGGGGCCCCCTCCCTACGAGCAGTACTTC. Translated, it gives CASSDGLAGGPPPYEQYF. V and J are TRBV5-6 and TRBJ2-7; 15 bases agree with TRBD2. This CDR3 spans 18 amino acids. Per germline, CDR1 SGHDT and CDR2 YYEEEE. Germline trimming cut 4 bases from V and 2 bases from J; bases unmatched to any gene: 10.

Ten or more counts support this clonotype. The genes are TRBV12-3 or TRBV12-4 and TRBJ1-1; tentative D call: TRBD1 (6 bases). V shed 6 bases and J shed 3 bases, with 17 bases lying between them. The CDR3 totals 15 residues. The CDR3 spells CASSSLSGEYTEAFF. CDR3 in DNA: TGTGCCAGCAGCTCTCTCTCAGGGGAATACACTGAAGCTTTCTTT.

Concerning this clonotype: A much larger clone sits a single nucleotide away, making a read error possible. V gene TRBV24-1 combines with J gene TRBJ2-2; D is uncertain. The germline CDR1 and CDR2 sequences are KGHDR and SFDVKD. The CDR3 has 14 amino acids. The CDR3 DNA follows: TGTACCACCAGTGGGCAAACGAACACCGGGGAGCTGTTTTTT. This translates into CTTSGQTNTGELFF.

In this sample, this clonotype turned up a few times. J is TRBJ2-5 and V is TRBV19, with D uncertain. V was shortened by 1 base and J by 6 bases, with 18 bases between the two germline ends. The CDR3 runs to 16 residues. CDR1 is LNHDA and CDR2 is SQIVND in the germline V gene (reference sequence). CDR3 residues: CASSIGPFISQKTQYF. The DNA of the CDR3 is TGTGCCAGTAGTATAGGGCCTTTCATAAGCCAGAAGACCCAGTACTTC. Full variable domain (outside the CDR3, taken from reference TRBV19 and TRBJ2-5): DGGITQSPKYLFRKEGQNVTLSCEQNLNHDAMYWYRQDPGQGLRLIYYSQIVNDFQKGDIAEGYSVSREKKESFPLTVTSAQKNPTAFYLCASSIGPFISQKTQYFGPGTRLLVL.

In its sample, this clonotype was seen a few times. Just one base apart from a much larger clone, this may be a read error. The chain combines TRBV24-1 with TRBJ1-2; 7 positions match TRBD1. J lost 7 bases, V lost 9 bases, and 16 bases had no gene match. CDR1 KGHDR and CDR2 SFDVKD come from the germline V gene. The CDR3 is made up of 15 amino acids. The CDR3 DNA reads as TGTGCCACCGAGACAGGGTGGGATCGCGGTTGTGGCTACACCTTC. Protein: CATETGWDRGCGYTF.

This clonotype was seen a few times. This chain links TRBV20-1 with TRBJ2-7, with D perhaps matching TRBD1 or TRBD2 (5 bases each). This CDR3 comprises 12 residues. Germline lookup yields CDR1 DFQATT and CDR2 SNEGSKA (reference sequence). V was pared by 6 bases and J by 7 bases, with 16 bases between. The DNA of the CDR3 is TGCAGTGCCGCTCCCGGGGCTCGGGAGCAGTACTTC. Encoded protein: CSAAPGAREQYF.

As for this clonotype: The missing conserved phenylalanine or tryptophan at the end of this CDR3 makes a read error likely. The chain joins TRBV12-3 or TRBV12-4 to TRBJ1-1; no firm D call. V dropped 6 bases and J dropped 1 base, with 6 bases sitting between them. The CDR3 covers 12 residues. CDR3 nucleotides: TGTGCCAGCAGAAAGGGGAACACTGAAGCTTTCTAT. Translation: CASRKGNTEAFY.

This clonotype has ten or more counts. This sequence joins TRBV29-1 and TRBJ1-2; tentatively, D is TRBD1 (6 bases). V shed 6 bases and J shed 3 bases, with 11 bases lying between them. From germline, CDR1 is SQVTM and CDR2 ANQGSEA. The CDR3 contains 12 residues. The chain's CDR3 is CSVGQPDYGYTF. For the CDR3, the DNA is TGCAGCGTCGGACAGCCTGACTATGGCTACACCTTC.

This clonotype has ten or more counts. The chain recombines TRBV6-5 with TRBJ1-1; D perhaps matches TRBD1 (5 bases). CDR1 MNHEY and CDR2 SVGAGI come from the germline V gene. The CDR3 loop spans 14 amino acids. V gave up 2 bases and J gave up 4 bases, with 11 bases separating them. The DNA for the CDR3 is TGTGCCAGCAGTTACGCGGCTAGGGGCACTGAAGCTTTCTTT. It encodes CASSYAARGTEAFF.

This clonotype was detected a few times. In DNA form, the CDR3 reads TGTGCCAGCAGCTCCCACCGGGACAGGGGTTCACCCCTCCACTTT. This codes for CASSSHRDRGSPLHF. The chain employs TRBV7-2 and TRBJ1-6; the match to TRBD1 covers 10 bases. In germline, CDR1 is SGHTA, CDR2 FQGNSA. The junction had 6 bases not matched to a gene; V was cut back by 4 bases and J by 9 bases. CDR3 length: 15 amino acids.